This is a list of T cell receptor beta chains from one sample in a study of beta chain features in type 1 diabetes. Produced via immunoSEQ multiplex PCR; TCRdb's table is partial and in-frame only. The repertoire holds roughly 340,000 clones, with about 13% as singletons. The sequencing sample was made of naive CD4+ T cells from blood. These TCRs come from a young woman with type 1 diabetes. Each CDR3 is given with its conserved first and last residue. A D gene is named only where the DNA matches it firmly. The listing skips clone size in some rows; elsewhere it reads once, few, many or a size class.

D	V	size	J	DNA	CDR3
TRBD2	TRBV4-3	few	TRBJ2-3	TGCGCCAGCAGCCAGTGGGTACGGGAGGTCACAGATACGCAGTATTTT	CASSQWVREVTDTQYF
.	TRBV18	.	TRBJ2-7	TGTGCCAGCTCACCCCCTTCCTACGAGCAGTACTTC	CASSPPSYEQYF
TRBD2	TRBV28	.	TRBJ2-7	TGTGCCAGCAGTTTAGGGTCTAGCGGGTCCTACGAGCAGTACTTC	CASSLGSSGSYEQYF
.	TRBV2	.	TRBJ2-7	TGTGCCAGTACGGAGAGCTCCTACGAGCAGTACTTC	CASTESSYEQYF
.	TRBV28	once	TRBJ1-1	TGTGCCAGCAGTTTTCGTGGAGGGACTGAAGCTTTCTTT	CASSFRGGTEAFF
TRBD2	TRBV18	.	TRBJ2-7	TGTGCCAGCTCACAGGGACTAGCGGGAAGTGGGGCATACGAGCAGTACTTC	CASSQGLAGSGAYEQYF
.	TRBV7-2	.	TRBJ1-2	TGTGCCAGCAGCCCCCCTGGGTACGGAGGGGATGGCTACACCTTC	CASSPPGYGGDGYTF
.	TRBV18	.	TRBJ2-3	TGTGCCAGCTCACCAGGAATCGCCGGGGATACGCAGTATTTT	CASSPGIAGDTQYF
TRBD1	TRBV9	.	TRBJ2-6	TGTGCCAGCAGCGCAGGGACAGACTCTGGGGCCAACGTCCTGACTTTC	CASSAGTDSGANVLTF
TRBD2	TRBV15	.	TRBJ2-7	TGTGCCACCAGCATCCTAGCGGGAGTGGATGAGCAGTACTTC	CATSILAGVDEQYF
TRBD1	TRBV30	few	TRBJ1-5	TGTGCCGGAGGGGGACAGCTCTATAGCAATCAGCCCCAGCATTTT	CAGGGQLYSNQPQHF
.	TRBV27	.	TRBJ2-7	TGTGCCAGCTCGAGTGTCGGGAGTCGGTACGAGCAGTACTTC	CASSSVGSRYEQYF
.	TRBV28	few	TRBJ2-2	TGTGCCAGCAGTTTCTCGGACAGACTCAACACCGGGGAGCTGTTTTTT	CASSFSDRLNTGELFF
TRBD1	TRBV5-1	few	TRBJ2-3	TGCGCCAGCAGTCAAACAGGGGAAGGCACAGATACGCAGTATTTT	CASSQTGEGTDTQYF
TRBD2	TRBV9	.	TRBJ2-2	TGTGCCAGCAGCGCATCAGGGAGGGTGAACACCGGGGAGCTGTTTTTT	CASSASGRVNTGELFF
TRBD2	TRBV19	.	TRBJ2-1	TGTGCCAGTAGTACCGGGACTAGCGGGAGAAATGAGCAGTTCTTC	CASSTGTSGRNEQFF
TRBD2	TRBV10-1	.	TRBJ2-1	TGCGCCAGCAGTGTGGCTAGCGGGAAAGACTACAATGAGCAGTTCTTC	CASSVASGKDYNEQFF
.	TRBV2	.	TRBJ2-7	TGTGCCAGCAGTGATAGGCGCGAGGGCGCGGCGGAGCAGTACTTC	CASSDRREGAAEQYF
TRBD2	TRBV9	few	TRBJ2-5	TGTGCCAGCAGCGCTACTAGCGGGCTGGAGACCCAGTACTTC	CASSATSGLETQYF
.	TRBV15	.	TRBJ1-2	TGTGCCACCAGCAGAGACAGTAACTATGGCTACACCTTC	CATSRDSNYGYTF
.	TRBV27	.	TRBJ2-5	TGTGCCAGCAGTTTAGGGGGGGCCCAAGAGACCCAGTACTTC	CASSLGGAQETQYF
.	TRBV5-1	.	TRBJ2-5	TGCGCCAGCAGCCTCAGGGGTGAAGAGACCCAGTACTTC	CASSLRGEETQYF
.	TRBV7-9	few	TRBJ2-1	TGTGCCAGCACCCCCGGCGGGCCGGAGCAGTTCTTC	CASTPGGPEQFF
TRBD2	TRBV11-2	.	TRBJ2-3	TGTGCCAGCAGTCCCATCCTAGCGGCACGCACAGATACGCAGTATTTT	CASSPILAARTDTQYF
TRBD1	TRBV11-2	.	TRBJ2-2	TGTGCCAGCAGCTTAGTGGGACAGGGGTACACCGGGGAGCTGTTTTTT	CASSLVGQGYTGELFF
TRBD1	TRBV19	few	TRBJ2-5	TGTGCCAGTAGTACGCCGGGACAGGGGGGAGAGACCCAGTACTTC	CASSTPGQGGETQYF
TRBD2	TRBV7-9	few	TRBJ2-1	TGTGCCAGCAGCCGGCCCGCGGGAGGGCGGTTCTACAATGAGCAGTTCTTC	CASSRPAGGRFYNEQFF
.	TRBV10-3	.	TRBJ1-1	TGTGCCATCACCCGGGATCTAGGGACTGAAGCTTTCTTT	CAITRDLGTEAFF
TRBD2	TRBV7-2	few	TRBJ2-4	TGTGCCAGCACCCTCCGTAGCGGGAGGGCCGAAAACATTCAGTACTTC	CASTLRSGRAENIQYF
.	TRBV7-9	few	TRBJ2-3	TGTGCCAGCAGCTTAGATAAGCGGCACGCCACAGATACGCAGTATTTT	CASSLDKRHATDTQYF
TRBD1	TRBV30	.	TRBJ2-7	TGTGCCTGGCGACAGGGAAACTACGAAGTGCAGTACTTC	CAWRQGNYEVQYF
.	TRBV30	.	TRBJ2-7	TGTGCCTGGGGGCCGGGGAGTGGCGAGCAGTACTTC	CAWGPGSGEQYF
.	TRBV7-2	few	TRBJ2-1	TGTGCCAGCAGCTTAGGCCCGGTCGATGAGCAGTTCTTC	CASSLGPVDEQFF
.	TRBV30	.	TRBJ1-2	TGTGCCTGGAGCCGTTGGGGAGGGGAGTATGGCTACACCTTC	CAWSRWGGEYGYTF
.	TRBV29-1	.	TRBJ2-5	TGCAGCGTTGAGGGGCGGATGAGAGAGACCCAGTACTTC	CSVEGRMRETQYF
.	TRBV30	.	TRBJ1-1	TGTGCCTGGACGGCAGTGACAGTGAACACTGAAGCTTTCTTT	CAWTAVTVNTEAFF
TRBD1	TRBV11-2	few	TRBJ2-1	TGTGCCAGCAGCCGCGGACAGGGCTACAATGAGCAGTTCTTC	CASSRGQGYNEQFF
TRBD1	TRBV5-1	.	TRBJ2-5	TGCGCCAGCAGCTTGGGGACAGGGACACATCAAGAGACCCAGTACTTC	CASSLGTGTHQETQYF
.	TRBV7-2	.	TRBJ2-7	TGTGCCAGCACCCCCCGCGTGGGCAGCTCCTACGAGCAGTACTTC	CASTPRVGSSYEQYF
TRBD2	TRBV29-1	.	TRBJ2-1	TGCAGCGCCACTCTAGCGGGGCGTCCTTACAATGAGCAGTTCTTC	CSATLAGRPYNEQFF
.	TRBV7-8	few	TRBJ2-1	TGTGCCAGCAGCTTAGAAGGGGATAGATACAATGAGCAGTTCTTC	CASSLEGDRYNEQFF
.	TRBV29-1	.	TRBJ2-1	TGCAGCGGAAGGGGGATAGGTGAGCAGTTCTTC	CSGRGIGEQFF
.	TRBV7-9	.	TRBJ2-3	TGTGCCAGCAGCTTTAGGCAGGGTTTAGATACGCAGTATTTT	CASSFRQGLDTQYF
.	TRBV7-9	.	TRBJ1-2	TGTGCCAGCAGCATAACACAGTTGTACTACACCTTC	CASSITQLYYTF
TRBD2	TRBV19	.	TRBJ2-3	TGTGCCAGTAGTCGACTAGCGGTGAGCACAGATACGCAGTATTTT	CASSRLAVSTDTQYF
TRBD1	TRBV28	few	TRBJ2-1	TGTGCCAGCTGGGACAGATACAATGAGCAGTTCTTC	CASWDRYNEQFF
.	TRBV4-1	once	TRBJ2-2	TGCGCCAGCAGCCATCAGGGGCGCCGACCGAACACCGGGGAGCTGTTTTTT	CASSHQGRRPNTGELFF
.	TRBV9	few	TRBJ2-1	TGTGCCAGCAGCGTAGATTCAATCAATGAGCAGTTCTTC	CASSVDSINEQFF
.	TRBV28	few	TRBJ1-5	TGTGCCAGCAGTTTACCCCAGTCTCAGCCCCAGCATTTT	CASSLPQSQPQHF
.	TRBV6-5	few	TRBJ2-1	TGTGCCAGCAGTTACTCGTCGGTCGGGGTCAATGAGCAGTTCTTC	CASSYSSVGVNEQFF
TRBD1	TRBV5-1	few	TRBJ1-1	TGCGCCAGCAGCTTGGGAAGGGGGCTGGCGGACACTGAAGCTTTCTTT	CASSLGRGLADTEAFF
.	TRBV25-1	few	TRBJ2-1	TGTGCCAGCAGTGTACCACAGGGGGGGGTAAACAATGAGCAGTTCTTC	CASSVPQGGVNNEQFF
.	TRBV5-5	.	TRBJ2-7	TGTGCCAGCAGCTTGGACCCGGTCGAGCAGTACTTC	CASSLDPVEQYF
TRBD2	TRBV7-2	.	TRBJ2-2	TGTGCCAGCAGCTTAGTGGCTAGCGGGAGGGCCGGGGAGCTGTTTTTT	CASSLVASGRAGELFF